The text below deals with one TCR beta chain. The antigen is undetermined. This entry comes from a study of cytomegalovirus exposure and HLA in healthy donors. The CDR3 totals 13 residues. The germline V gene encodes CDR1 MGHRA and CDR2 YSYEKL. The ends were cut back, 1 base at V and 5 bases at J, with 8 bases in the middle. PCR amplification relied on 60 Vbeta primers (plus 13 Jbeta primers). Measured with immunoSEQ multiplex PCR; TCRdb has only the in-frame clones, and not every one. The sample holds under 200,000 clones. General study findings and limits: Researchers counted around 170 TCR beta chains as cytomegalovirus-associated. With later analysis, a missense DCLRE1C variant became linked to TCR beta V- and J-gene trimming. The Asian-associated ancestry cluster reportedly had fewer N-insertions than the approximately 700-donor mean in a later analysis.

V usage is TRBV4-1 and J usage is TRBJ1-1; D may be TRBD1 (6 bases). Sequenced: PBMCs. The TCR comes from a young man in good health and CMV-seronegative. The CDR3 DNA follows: TGCGCCAGCAGCCAAGCCCAGGGGACTGAAGCTTTCTTT. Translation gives CASSQAQGTEAFF.